This TCR beta chain was obtained from a study of T cell clonality in common variable immunodeficiency. The germline gives CDR1 SGHVS, CDR2 FNYEAQ. V was cut by 5 bases and J by 0 bases, with 17 bases left in between. The CDR3 is 17 residues long. Study results and limitations: In common variable immunodeficiency, TCR beta chains reportedly carried fewer deletions and N-nucleotide insertions.

CVID meant reduced serum IgG, IgA and/or IgM plus specific antibody deficiency. Aged roughly 9 to 64 years, CVID subjects averaged around 40 years old. This clone turned up a few times. Antigen specificity is unknown. Read data end 3 residues before the CDR3 end; the end is taken from the germline J gene. Assay: immunoSEQ multiplex PCR; the TCRdb copy retains only in-frame clones and omits some. This sample comprises about 34,000 clones, none seen once only. This chain uses TRBV7-6 with TRBJ2-1; D possibly corresponds to TRBD2 (6 bases). Specimen: peripheral blood mononuclear cells. The sequence was collected from a human donor with common variable immunodeficiency. The part of the CDR3 DNA that was read is TGTGCCAGCAGCCTCCCACGAGGAGGGGCCTCCTACAATGAG. This encodes CASSLPRGGASYNE. From start to end, the CDR3 is CASSLPRGGASYNEQFF.